The rows below give T cell receptor beta chains drawn from one sample of a study of response to subunit inactivated influenza vaccine. TCRdb independently ran MiXCR on the RT-PCR reads; one entry per CDR3 protein. The repertoire holds hundreds of thousands of distinct CDR3 sequences, approximately 15% seen once, with roughly 6.4% in the top ten. Sample: PBMCs from blood, taken less than 15 days before vaccination. These receptors originate from a man aged 50 to 60 who received an inactivated influenza vaccine. Each CDR3 is given with its conserved first and last residue. The D gene is left open where the match is weak. The size of a clone is reported for some rows only, either as once, few or many, or as a class for expanded clones.

abundance	v_gene	d_gene	j_gene	CDR3aa	CDR3nt
few	TRBV20-1	TRBD2	TRBJ2-1	CSASPGGRLAGGIYNEQFF	TGCAGTGCTAGTCCTGGGGGGAGACTAGCGGGAGGGATATACAATGAGCAGTTCTTC
few	TRBV4-2	TRBD2	TRBJ2-3	CASSPRGGRASSYGTDTQYF	TGTGCCAGCAGCCCACGTGGCGGGAGGGCCAGCTCTTATGGCACAGATACGCAGTATTTT
few	TRBV3-1	NA	TRBJ2-3	CASSRLVTDTQYF	TGTGCCAGCAGCCGACTAGTTACAGATACGCAGTATTTT
NA	TRBV5-1	TRBD1	TRBJ1-4	CASSSGTGGFSEKLFF	TGCGCCAGCAGCTCCGGGACAGGGGGCTTCAGTGAAAAACTGTTTTTT
NA	TRBV20-1	TRBD2	TRBJ2-3	CSVLGLAGGRTQYF	TGCAGTGTCCTGGGACTAGCGGGAGGTCGGACGCAGTATTTT
few	TRBV29-1	NA	TRBJ2-7	CSVEAGRSYEQYF	TGCAGCGTTGAAGCGGGCAGGTCCTACGAGCAGTACTTC
few	TRBV12-3/TRBV12-4	NA	TRBJ1-2	CASSLNGGYGYTF	TGTGCCAGCAGTTTAAATGGGGGCTATGGCTACACCTTC
NA	TRBV20-1	NA	TRBJ2-7	CSALGPPRHKSYEQYF	TGCAGTGCCCTGGGGCCACCGAGACACAAGTCGTACGAGCAGTACTTC
NA	TRBV7-9	NA	TRBJ1-5	CASSASGSQPQHF	TGTGCCAGCAGCGCGAGTGGGAGTCAGCCCCAGCATTTT
few	TRBV6-2/TRBV6-3	NA	TRBJ2-7	CASSYSIPTHTYEQYF	TGTGCCAGCAGTTACTCCATCCCGACGCATACCTACGAGCAGTACTTC
NA	TRBV28	TRBD2	TRBJ2-7	CASSLPSGGYEQYF	TGTGCCAGCAGTTTGCCCAGCGGGGGTTACGAGCAGTACTTC
few	TRBV27	TRBD2	TRBJ2-1	CASSSRLALFNNEQFF	TGTGCCAGCAGTAGCCGACTAGCCCTTTTCAACAATGAGCAGTTCTTC
NA	TRBV20-1	TRBD1	TRBJ1-5	CSAQGYDNQPQHF	TGCAGTGCACAGGGGTACGACAATCAGCCCCAGCATTTT
few	TRBV6-2/TRBV6-3	TRBD1	TRBJ2-4	CASSTGVNIQYF	TGTGCCAGCAGTACAGGGGTGAACATTCAGTACTTC
few	TRBV10-3	NA	TRBJ2-1	CAISESASEQFF	TGTGCCATCAGTGAGTCGGCGTCTGAGCAGTTCTTC
NA	TRBV20-1	TRBD1	TRBJ2-2	CSASMGQATGELFF	TGCAGTGCTTCCATGGGACAGGCCACCGGGGAGCTGTTTTTT
few	TRBV12-3/TRBV12-4	NA	TRBJ2-5	CASSSSPGTETQYF	TGTGCCAGCAGTTCCAGTCCTGGGACAGAGACCCAGTACTTC
many	TRBV11-2	TRBD1	TRBJ1-4	CASSLTTGTGAINEKLFF	TGTGCCAGCAGCTTAACTACCGGGACAGGGGCGATTAATGAAAAACTGTTTTTT
NA	TRBV20-1	NA	TRBJ2-1	CSARGRTGGGKYNEQFF	TGCAGTGCTAGGGGAAGGACGGGTGGAGGGAAATACAATGAGCAGTTCTTC
NA	TRBV5-1	TRBD2	TRBJ2-1	CASSPGLAGGTKYNEQFF	TGCGCCAGCAGCCCGGGACTAGCGGGAGGAACCAAATACAATGAGCAGTTCTTC
few	TRBV6-2/TRBV6-3	NA	TRBJ2-2	CASSYYYTGELFF	TGTGCCAGCAGTTACTACTACACCGGGGAGCTGTTTTTT
few	TRBV5-1	TRBD1	TRBJ2-7	CASSLQAGGLYEQYF	TGCGCCAGCAGCTTGCAGGCAGGGGGCTTGTACGAGCAGTACTTC
NA	TRBV5-1	NA	TRBJ2-7	CASSGGNPYEQYF	TGCGCCAGCAGCGGGGGGAACCCCTACGAGCAGTACTTC
NA	TRBV14	NA	TRBJ2-2	CASSADSWGRKAGELFF	TGTGCCAGCAGCGCCGATTCTTGGGGGCGTAAGGCCGGGGAGCTGTTTTTT
few	TRBV11-2	NA	TRBJ2-1	CASSLSVRAPNDEQFF	TGTGCCAGCAGCTTATCTGTCAGGGCCCCTAACGATGAGCAGTTCTTC
NA	TRBV5-1	NA	TRBJ1-6	CASSLGQYSPLHF	TGCGCCAGCAGCTTGGGGCAGTATTCACCCCTCCACTTT
few	TRBV9	NA	TRBJ2-5	CASSGGIQETQYF	TGTGCCAGCAGCGGGGGGATACAAGAGACCCAGTACTTC
NA	TRBV4-2	TRBD2	TRBJ2-1	CASSQKRLSGREGEQFF	TGTGCCAGCAGCCAAAAAAGATTGAGCGGGAGGGAAGGTGAGCAGTTCTTC
few	TRBV11-2	TRBD1	TRBJ1-1	CASRKPGTVNTEAFF	TGTGCCAGCAGAAAACCCGGGACAGTGAACACTGAAGCTTTCTTT
NA	TRBV5-1	TRBD2	TRBJ2-7	CASSSTAGGGAGRNEQYF	TGCGCCAGCAGCTCAACAGCGGGGGGGGGCGCCGGAAGAAACGAGCAGTACTTC
few	TRBV7-2	TRBD2	TRBJ2-7	CASSPRRGLANEQYF	TGTGCCAGCAGCCCGCGGCGGGGACTAGCGAACGAGCAGTACTTC
NA	TRBV20-1	NA	TRBJ2-3	CSAIRGAWTDTQYF	TGCAGTGCCATCCGGGGGGCGTGGACAGATACGCAGTATTTT
many	TRBV4-3	NA	TRBJ2-7	CASSQGPGEYEQYF	TGCGCCAGCAGCCAAGGGCCAGGGGAATACGAGCAGTACTTC
few	TRBV6-5	NA	TRBJ1-5	CASSYSSINQPQHF	TGTGCCAGCAGTTACTCTTCTATAAATCAGCCCCAGCATTTT
NA	TRBV29-1	TRBD2	TRBJ2-7	CSVKGASGRSYEQYF	TGCAGCGTTAAGGGGGCAAGCGGGAGGTCCTACGAGCAGTACTTC
few	TRBV9	NA	TRBJ2-5	CASSVDQKETQYF	TGTGCCAGCAGCGTAGATCAGAAAGAGACCCAGTACTTC
NA	TRBV9	NA	TRBJ2-3	CASSEGLDTQYF	TGTGCCAGCAGCGAAGGGTTGGATACGCAGTATTTT
NA	TRBV29-1	TRBD2	TRBJ2-1	CSVGTRGGVSYNEQFF	TGCAGCGTTGGAACCCGCGGGGGGGTGTCCTACAATGAGCAGTTCTTC
few	TRBV20-1	NA	TRBJ2-7	CSARDGAEYYEQYF	TGCAGTGCTAGAGATGGCGCGGAGTACTACGAGCAGTACTTC
few	TRBV4-3	NA	TRBJ1-5	CASSQEQGQPQHF	TGCGCCAGCAGCCAAGAACAGGGACAGCCCCAGCATTTT
NA	TRBV7-9	TRBD2	TRBJ2-1	CASSSRLAGENYNEQFF	TGTGCCAGCAGCTCTCGACTAGCGGGGGAGAACTACAATGAGCAGTTCTTC
NA	TRBV5-1	TRBD2	TRBJ2-5	CASSPGLAGAYQETQYF	TGCGCCAGCAGCCCGGGACTAGCGGGGGCGTACCAAGAGACCCAGTACTTC
few	TRBV14	NA	TRBJ2-3	CASSQVPGQITDTQYF	TGTGCCAGCAGCCAAGTCCCAGGACAGATCACAGATACGCAGTATTTT
NA	TRBV7-2	NA	TRBJ1-6	CASSTGQTSNSPLHF	TGTGCCAGCAGCACAGGACAGACCTCGAATTCACCCCTCCACTTT
few	TRBV6-4	TRBD1	TRBJ1-1	CASRDRDLTEAFF	TGTGCCAGCAGGGACAGGGACCTCACTGAAGCTTTCTTT
NA	TRBV15	NA	TRBJ1-5	CATSRAGGQPQHF	TGTGCCACCAGCAGAGCGGGTGGGCAGCCCCAGCATTTT